This T cell receptor beta chain appears in the sequencing data of a study of blood T cell repertoires in COVID-19. Study background: Samples representing acute and convalescent COVID-19 were sourced from the United States, Italy and Spain. T cells, B-cell-depleted T cells, or PBMCs provided the cDNA or gDNA that served as material.

Source study methods: Amplifying reference gene primers gave estimates of nucleated cell counts. Method: immunoSEQ multiplex PCR; TCRdb's copy keeps in-frame clones and lacks some. V and J calls plus clone size are reproduced from that table; the DNA served to infer D and trimming. The sample has just over 90,000 clones; 85% to 90% are singletons. The germline V gene encodes CDR1 SGHAT and CDR2 FQNNGV. V was shortened by 5 bases and J by 2 bases, with 10 bases between the two germline ends. There are 13 residues in the CDR3. This clone occurred once. The sequence derives from a human donor with active COVID-19. The donor label of this sample is uncertain. This chain joins TRBV11-2 and TRBJ2-7; a weak D match, TRBD1 (6 bases). The sequenced sample consisted of peripheral blood. The CDR3 coding sequence is TGTGCCAGCAGCGACAGGACAGCCTACGAGCAGTACTTC. Protein: CASSDRTAYEQYF.